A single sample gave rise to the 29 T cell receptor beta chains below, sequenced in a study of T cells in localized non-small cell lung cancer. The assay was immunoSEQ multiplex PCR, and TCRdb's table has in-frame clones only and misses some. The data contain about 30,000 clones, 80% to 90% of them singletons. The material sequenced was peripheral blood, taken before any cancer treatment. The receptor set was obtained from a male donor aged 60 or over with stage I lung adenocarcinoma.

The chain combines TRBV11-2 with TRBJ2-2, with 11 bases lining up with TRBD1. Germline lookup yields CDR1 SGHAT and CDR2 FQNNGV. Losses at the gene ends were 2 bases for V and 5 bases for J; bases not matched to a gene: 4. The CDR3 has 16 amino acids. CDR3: CASSLWGTGGTGELFF. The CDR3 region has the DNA TGTGCCAGCAGCTTATGGGGGACAGGGGGAACCGGGGAGCTGTTTTTT. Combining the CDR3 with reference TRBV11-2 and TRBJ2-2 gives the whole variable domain EAGVAQSPRYKIIEKRQSVAFWCNPISGHATLYWYQQILGQGPKLLIQFQNNGVVDDSQLPKDRFSAERLKGVDSTLKIQPAKLEDSAVYLCASSLWGTGGTGELFFGEGSRLTVL.

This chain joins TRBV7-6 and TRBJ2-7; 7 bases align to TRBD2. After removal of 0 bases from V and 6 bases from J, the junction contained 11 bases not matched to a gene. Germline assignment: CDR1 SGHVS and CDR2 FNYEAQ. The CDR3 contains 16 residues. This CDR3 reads CASSLAVRGSGAEQYF. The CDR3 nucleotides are TGTGCCAGCAGCTTAGCTGTCCGGGGAAGCGGGGCCGAGCAGTACTTC.

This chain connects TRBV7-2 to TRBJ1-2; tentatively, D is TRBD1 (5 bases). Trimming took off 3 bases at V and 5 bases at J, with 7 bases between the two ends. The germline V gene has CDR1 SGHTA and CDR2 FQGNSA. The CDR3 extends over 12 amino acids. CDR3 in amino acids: CASSFDRYGYTF. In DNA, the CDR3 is TGTGCCAGCAGCTTCGACAGATATGGCTACACCTTC.

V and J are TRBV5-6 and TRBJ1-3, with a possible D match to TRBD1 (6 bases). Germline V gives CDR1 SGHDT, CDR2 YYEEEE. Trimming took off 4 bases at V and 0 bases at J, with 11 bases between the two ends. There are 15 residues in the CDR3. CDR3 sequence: CASSPWDISGNTIYF. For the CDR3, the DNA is TGTGCCAGCAGCCCCTGGGACATCTCTGGAAACACCATATATTTT. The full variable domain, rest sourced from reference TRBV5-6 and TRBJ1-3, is DAGVTQSPTHLIKTRGQQVTLRCSPKSGHDTVSWYQQALGQGPQFIFQYYEEEERQRGNFPDRFSGHQFPNYSSELNVNALLLGDSALYLCASSPWDISGNTIYFGEGSWLTVV.

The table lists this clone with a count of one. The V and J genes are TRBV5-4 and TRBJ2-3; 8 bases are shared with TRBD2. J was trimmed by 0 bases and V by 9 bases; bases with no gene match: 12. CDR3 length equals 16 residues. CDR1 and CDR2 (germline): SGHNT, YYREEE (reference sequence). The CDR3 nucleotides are TGTGCCACCGCACCCCAGCTAGCGGGTAGCACAGATACGCAGTATTTT. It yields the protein CATAPQLAGSTDTQYF. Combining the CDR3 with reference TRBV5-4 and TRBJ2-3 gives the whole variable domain ETGVTQSPTHLIKTRGQQVTLRCSSQSGHNTVSWYQQALGQGPQFIFQYYREEENGRGNFPPRFSGLQFPNYSSELNVNALELDDSALYLCATAPQLAGSTDTQYFGPGTRLTVL.

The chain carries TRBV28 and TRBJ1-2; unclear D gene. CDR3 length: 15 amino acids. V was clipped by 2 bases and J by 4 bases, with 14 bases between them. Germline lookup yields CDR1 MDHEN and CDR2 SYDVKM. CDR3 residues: CASSLVGRAIYGYTF. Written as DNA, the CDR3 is TGTGCCAGCAGTTTAGTTGGGCGGGCCATCTATGGCTACACCTTC.

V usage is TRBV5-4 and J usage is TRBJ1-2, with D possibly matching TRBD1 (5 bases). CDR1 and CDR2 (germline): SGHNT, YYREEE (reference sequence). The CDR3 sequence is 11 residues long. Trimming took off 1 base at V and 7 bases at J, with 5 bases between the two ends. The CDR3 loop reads CASSLRGGYTF. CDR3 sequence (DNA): TGTGCCAGCAGCTTGAGGGGTGGCTACACCTTC. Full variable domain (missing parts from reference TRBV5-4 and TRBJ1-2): ETGVTQSPTHLIKTRGQQVTLRCSSQSGHNTVSWYQQALGQGPQFIFQYYREEENGRGNFPPRFSGLQFPNYSSELNVNALELDDSALYLCASSLRGGYTFGSGTRLTVV.

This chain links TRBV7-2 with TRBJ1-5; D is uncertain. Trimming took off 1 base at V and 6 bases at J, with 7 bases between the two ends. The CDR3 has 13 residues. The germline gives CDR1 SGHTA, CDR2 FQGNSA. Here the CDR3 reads CASSLVLGQPQHF. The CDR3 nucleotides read TGTGCCAGCAGCTTAGTTTTGGGTCAGCCCCAGCATTTT.

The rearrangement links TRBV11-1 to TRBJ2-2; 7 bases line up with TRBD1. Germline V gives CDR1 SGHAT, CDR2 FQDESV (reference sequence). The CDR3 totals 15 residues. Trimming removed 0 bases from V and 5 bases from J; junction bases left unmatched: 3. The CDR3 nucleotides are TGTGCCAGCAGCTTAGCCGGGACAGCAACCGGGGAGCTGTTTTTT. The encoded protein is CASSLAGTATGELFF.

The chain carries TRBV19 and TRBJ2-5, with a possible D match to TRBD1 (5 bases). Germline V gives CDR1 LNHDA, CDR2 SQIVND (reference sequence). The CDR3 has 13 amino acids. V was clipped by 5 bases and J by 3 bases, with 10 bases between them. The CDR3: CASSLGVEETQYF. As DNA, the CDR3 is TGTGCCAGTAGTTTAGGGGTAGAAGAGACCCAGTACTTC. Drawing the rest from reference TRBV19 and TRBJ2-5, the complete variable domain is DGGITQSPKYLFRKEGQNVTLSCEQNLNHDAMYWYRQDPGQGLRLIYYSQIVNDFQKGDIAEGYSVSREKKESFPLTVTSAQKNPTAFYLCASSLGVEETQYFGPGTRLLVL.

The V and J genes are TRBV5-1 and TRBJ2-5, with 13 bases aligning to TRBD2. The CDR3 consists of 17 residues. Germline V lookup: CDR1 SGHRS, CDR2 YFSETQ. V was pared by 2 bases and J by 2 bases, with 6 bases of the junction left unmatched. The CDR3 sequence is CASSLPQGLAGQETQYF. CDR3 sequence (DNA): TGCGCCAGCAGCTTACCTCAGGGACTAGCGGGACAAGAGACCCAGTACTTC. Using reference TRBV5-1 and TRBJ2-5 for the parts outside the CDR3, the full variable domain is KAGVTQTPRYLIKTRGQQVTLSCSPISGHRSVSWYQQTPGQGLQFLFEYFSETQRNKGNFPGRFSGRQFSNSRSEMNVSTLELGDSALYLCASSLPQGLAGQETQYFGPGTRLLVL.

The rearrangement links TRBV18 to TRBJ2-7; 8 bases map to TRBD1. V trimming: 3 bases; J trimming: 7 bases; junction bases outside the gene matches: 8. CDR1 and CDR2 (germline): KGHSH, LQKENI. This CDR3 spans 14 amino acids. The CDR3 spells CASSPDRAQIEQYF. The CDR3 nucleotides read TGTGCCAGCTCACCGGACAGGGCCCAGATTGAGCAGTACTTC.

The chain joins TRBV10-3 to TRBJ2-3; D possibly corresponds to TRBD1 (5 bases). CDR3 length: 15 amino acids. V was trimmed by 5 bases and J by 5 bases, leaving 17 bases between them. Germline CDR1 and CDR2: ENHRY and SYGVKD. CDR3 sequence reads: CAISLDTTRRDTQYF. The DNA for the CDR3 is TGTGCCATCAGTCTGGACACAACTCGTAGAGATACGCAGTATTTT.

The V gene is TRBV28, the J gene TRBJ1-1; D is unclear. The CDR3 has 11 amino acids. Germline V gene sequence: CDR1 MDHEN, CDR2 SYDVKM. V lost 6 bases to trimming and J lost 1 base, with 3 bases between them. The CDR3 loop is CASRGNTEAFF. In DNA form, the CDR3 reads TGTGCCAGCAGGGGGAACACTGAAGCTTTCTTT.

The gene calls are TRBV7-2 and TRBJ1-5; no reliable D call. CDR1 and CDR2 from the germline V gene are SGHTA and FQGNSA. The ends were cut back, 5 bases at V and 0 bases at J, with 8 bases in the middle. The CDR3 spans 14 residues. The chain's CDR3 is CASSLSSSNQPQHF. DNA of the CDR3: TGTGCCAGCAGCCTATCAAGTAGCAATCAGCCCCAGCATTTT.

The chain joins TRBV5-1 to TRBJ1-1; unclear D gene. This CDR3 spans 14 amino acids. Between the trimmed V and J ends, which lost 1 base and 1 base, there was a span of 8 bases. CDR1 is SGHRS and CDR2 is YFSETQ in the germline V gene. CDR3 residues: CASSLHGENTEAFF. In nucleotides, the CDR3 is TGCGCCAGCAGCTTGCACGGAGAGAACACTGAAGCTTTCTTT.

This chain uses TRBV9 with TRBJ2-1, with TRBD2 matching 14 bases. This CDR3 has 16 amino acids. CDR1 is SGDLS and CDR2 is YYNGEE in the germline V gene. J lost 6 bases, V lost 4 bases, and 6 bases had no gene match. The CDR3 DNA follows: TGTGCCAGCAGCCCGACCGGGACTAGCGGGGGCAATGAGCAGTTCTTC. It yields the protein CASSPTGTSGGNEQFF. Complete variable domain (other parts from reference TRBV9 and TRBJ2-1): DSGVTQTPKHLITATGQRVTLRCSPRSGDLSVYWYQQSLDQGLQFLIQYYNGEERAKGNILERFSAQQFPDLHSELNLSSLELGDSALYFCASSPTGTSGGNEQFFGPGTRLTVL.

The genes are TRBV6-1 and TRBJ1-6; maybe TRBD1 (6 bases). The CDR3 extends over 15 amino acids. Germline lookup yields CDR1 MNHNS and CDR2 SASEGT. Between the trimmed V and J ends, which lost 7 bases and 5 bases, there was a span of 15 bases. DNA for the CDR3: TGTGCCAGCAATATGAGGACAGAGAATAATTCACCCCTCCACTTT. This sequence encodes CASNMRTENNSPLHF.

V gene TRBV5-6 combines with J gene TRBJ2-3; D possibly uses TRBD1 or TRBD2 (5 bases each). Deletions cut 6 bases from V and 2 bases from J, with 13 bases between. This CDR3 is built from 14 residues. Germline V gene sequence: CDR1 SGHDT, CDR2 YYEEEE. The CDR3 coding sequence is TGTGCCAGCACCCAAAGGGGACCCACAGATACGCAGTATTTT. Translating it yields CASTQRGPTDTQYF.

The CDR3 sequence: CASSQGAGAFGTGELFF. CDR3 coding DNA: TGTGCCAGCAGCCAGGGGGCTGGGGCGTTCGGCACCGGGGAGCTGTTTTTT. The V gene is TRBV7-6, the J gene TRBJ2-2; 8 bases agree with TRBD1. From germline, CDR1 is SGHVS and CDR2 FNYEAQ. The J segment lost 4 bases and the V segment lost 5 bases, leaving 12 bases of the junction unmatched. The CDR3 loop spans 17 amino acids.

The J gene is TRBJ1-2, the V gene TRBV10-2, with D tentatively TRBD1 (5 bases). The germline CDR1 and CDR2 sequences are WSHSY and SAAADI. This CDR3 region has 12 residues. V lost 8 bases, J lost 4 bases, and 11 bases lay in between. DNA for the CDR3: TGCGCCAGCGTAGGGACGGGCTATGGCTACACCTTC. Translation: CASVGTGYGYTF.

CDR3 loop: CASNYWGGNQPQHF. CDR3 coding DNA: TGTGCCAGCAATTATTGGGGGGGCAATCAGCCCCAGCATTTT. The chain has TRBV28 and TRBJ1-5; possible D gene TRBD1, 5 bases. The V gene lost 7 bases and the J gene lost 2 bases, with 12 bases spanning the gap. The CDR3 totals 14 residues. Germline CDR1 MDHEN, CDR2 SYDVKM. Based on the CDR3 plus reference TRBV28 and TRBJ1-5, the full variable domain is DVKVTQSSRYLVKRTGEKVFLECVQDMDHENMFWYRQDPGLGLRLIYFSYDVKMKEKGDIPEGYSVSREKKERFSLILESASTNQTSMYLCASNYWGGNQPQHFGDGTRLSIL.

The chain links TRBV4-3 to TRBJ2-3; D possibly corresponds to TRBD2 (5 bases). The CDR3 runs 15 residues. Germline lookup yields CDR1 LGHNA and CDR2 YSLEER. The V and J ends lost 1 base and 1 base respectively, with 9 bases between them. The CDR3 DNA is TGCGCCAGCAGCCAAGGGTACGGGGGCACAGATACGCAGTATTTT. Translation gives CASSQGYGGTDTQYF.

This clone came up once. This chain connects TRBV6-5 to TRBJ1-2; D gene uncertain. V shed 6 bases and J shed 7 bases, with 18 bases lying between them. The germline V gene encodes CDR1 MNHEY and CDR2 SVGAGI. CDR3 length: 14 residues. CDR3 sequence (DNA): TGTGCCAGCAGAGGACCGAACCGGCTCGGTGGCTACACCTTC. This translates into CASRGPNRLGGYTF.

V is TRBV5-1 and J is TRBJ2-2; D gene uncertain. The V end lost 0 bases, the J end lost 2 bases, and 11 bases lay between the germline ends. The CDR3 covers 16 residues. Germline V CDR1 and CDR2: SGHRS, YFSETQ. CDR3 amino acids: CASSLDGSSNTGELFF. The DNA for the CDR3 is TGCGCCAGCAGCTTGGATGGGTCCTCTAACACCGGGGAGCTGTTTTTT. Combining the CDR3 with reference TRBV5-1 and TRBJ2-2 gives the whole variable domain KAGVTQTPRYLIKTRGQQVTLSCSPISGHRSVSWYQQTPGQGLQFLFEYFSETQRNKGNFPGRFSGRQFSNSRSEMNVSTLELGDSALYLCASSLDGSSNTGELFFGEGSRLTVL.

The CDR3 is CAISESGGDSTGNTIYF. DNA of the CDR3: TGTGCCATCAGTGAGTCAGGCGGGGATAGCACTGGAAACACCATATATTTT. The chain joins TRBV10-3 to TRBJ1-3; no reliable D call. This CDR3 is 17 amino acids long. With 0 bases removed from V and 2 bases from J, the gap between germline ends came to 14 bases. CDR1 is ENHRY, CDR2 SYGVKD, per germline.

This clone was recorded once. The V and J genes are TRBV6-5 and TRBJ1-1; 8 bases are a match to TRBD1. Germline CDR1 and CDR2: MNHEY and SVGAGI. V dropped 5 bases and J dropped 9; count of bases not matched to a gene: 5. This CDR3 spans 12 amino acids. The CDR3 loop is CASSPQGAKAFF. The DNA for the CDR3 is TGTGCCAGCAGTCCCCAGGGGGCAAAAGCTTTCTTT.

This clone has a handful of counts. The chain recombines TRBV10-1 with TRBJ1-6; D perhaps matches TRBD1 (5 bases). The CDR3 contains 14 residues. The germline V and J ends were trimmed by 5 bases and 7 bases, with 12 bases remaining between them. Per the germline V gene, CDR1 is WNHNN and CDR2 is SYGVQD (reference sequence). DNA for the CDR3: TGCGCCAGCAGTTCAGGGACGATCAATTCACCCCTCCACTTT. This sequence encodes CASSSGTINSPLHF.

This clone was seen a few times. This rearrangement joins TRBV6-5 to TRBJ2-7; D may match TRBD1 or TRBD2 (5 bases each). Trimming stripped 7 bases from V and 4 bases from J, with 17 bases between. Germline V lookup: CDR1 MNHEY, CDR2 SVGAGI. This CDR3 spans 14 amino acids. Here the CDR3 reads CASTPGGHHYEQYF. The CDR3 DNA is TGTGCCAGCACCCCAGGAGGACATCATTACGAGCAGTACTTC.